The next 4 T cell receptor beta chains were all read from a single sample in a study of cytomegalovirus exposure and HLA in healthy donors. Assay used: immunoSEQ multiplex PCR; TCRdb lists only in-frame clones, some missing. Found here are about 160,000 clones, roughly 86% of them singletons; the top ten hold under 13%. Sample: PBMCs. The receptors were gathered from a woman aged 18-29 years in good health and CMV-seropositive.

This sequence joins TRBV27 and TRBJ2-4; TRBD2 matches at 9 bases. Losses at the gene ends were 8 bases for V and 0 bases for J; bases not matched to a gene: 17. The CDR3 is made up of 19 amino acids. Germline V gives CDR1 MNHEY, CDR2 SMNVEV (reference sequence). CDR3 DNA sequence: TGTGCCAGCCCCCTGGGAAGGGCTAGCGGGGCCTTAGCCAAAAACATTCAGTACTTC. Translated: CASPLGRASGALAKNIQYF.

This chain links TRBV5-8 with TRBJ2-7; 8 bases line up with TRBD2. The germline V gene encodes CDR1 SGHTS and CDR2 YDEGEE. The CDR3 is 16 residues long. After removal of 6 bases from V and 0 bases from J, the junction contained 11 bases not matched to a gene. CDR3 nucleotides: TGTGCCAGCAACCGGGGGGGCGGGACGGCCTCCTACGAGCAGTACTTC. It translates to CASNRGGGTASYEQYF.

The V call is TRBV11-2, the J call TRBJ2-7; D is unresolved. The CDR3 has 14 amino acids. Germline-derived CDR1 and CDR2 are SGHAT and FQNNGV. V lost 5 bases to trimming and J lost 3 bases, with 14 bases between them. This CDR3 reads CASSISQTGYEQYF. The DNA for the CDR3 is TGTGCCAGCAGCATTTCCCAGACGGGCTACGAGCAGTACTTC.

This chain links TRBV6-5 with TRBJ2-7; 7 bases agree with TRBD1. The trim removed 6 bases at V and 0 bases at J, leaving 8 bases unmatched. Germline V gene sequence: CDR1 MNHEY, CDR2 SVGAGI. This CDR3 spans 15 amino acids. DNA for the CDR3: TGTGCCAGCAGCCCACGGGACAGAGGCTCCTACGAGCAGTACTTC. This codes for CASSPRDRGSYEQYF.